Each of the 32 T cell receptor beta chains below was sequenced from the same sample in a study of T cells after yellow fever vaccination. Each CDR3 protein is one row after TCRdb ran MiXCR on the 5' RACE reads. The data show some 300,000 distinct CDR3 sequences, with around 8.1% seen just once and approximately 18% held by the top ten. Specimen: PBMCs, collected about 49 days after the first yellow fever vaccination. The receptors come from a man between 18 and 35 years old who received the YFV17D yellow fever vaccine.

The J gene is TRBJ2-5, the V gene TRBV7-9; 7 bases map to TRBD2. CDR1 SEHNR and CDR2 FQNEAQ come from the germline V gene (reference sequence). CDR3 length: 13 amino acids. V lost 4 bases and J lost 2; bases outside the gene matches: 1. The CDR3 loop reads CASSYGGQETQYF. The CDR3, as DNA: TGTGCCAGCAGCTACGGGGGGCAAGAGACCCAGTACTTC. Complete variable domain (other parts from reference TRBV7-9 and TRBJ2-5): DTGVSQNPRHKITKRGQNVTFRCDPISEHNRLYWYRQTLGQGPEFLTYFQNEAQLEKSRLLSDRFSAERPKGSFSTLEIQRTEQGDSAMYLCASSYGGQETQYFGPGTRLLVL.

The CDR3 DNA follows: TGCGCCAGCAGCTTCGGGACTAGCGATGGCACAGATACGCAGTATTTT. Its protein is CASSFGTSDGTDTQYF. The chain recombines TRBV5-1 with TRBJ2-3, with TRBD2 identical over 10 bases. The CDR3 runs 16 residues. V lost 2 bases, J lost 1 base, and 4 bases stayed unmatched. Germline CDR1 and CDR2: SGHRS and YFSETQ. Full variable domain (rest looked up from reference TRBV5-1 and TRBJ2-3): KAGVTQTPRYLIKTRGQQVTLSCSPISGHRSVSWYQQTPGQGLQFLFEYFSETQRNKGNFPGRFSGRQFSNSRSEMNVSTLELGDSALYLCASSFGTSDGTDTQYFGPGTRLTVL.

The V and J genes are TRBV5-5 and TRBJ2-7, with 8 bases fitting TRBD1. CDR3 size: 14 residues. Germline-derived CDR1 and CDR2 are SGHKS and YYEKEE (reference sequence). The CDR3 region is CASRLDRVNYEQYV. The CDR3, as DNA: TGTGCCAGCAGATTGGACAGGGTCAACTACGAGCAGTACGTC.

The chain recombines TRBV20-1 with TRBJ1-4, with unresolved D. The CDR3 contains 11 residues. With 3 bases removed from V and 15 bases from J, the gap between germline ends came to 14 bases. CDR1 is DFQATT and CDR2 is SNEGSKA in the germline V gene (reference sequence). The CDR3 region is CSASATGRMFF. The DNA for the CDR3 is TGCAGTGCTAGCGCGACGGGGAGAATGTTTTTT.

The chain employs TRBV3-1 and TRBJ2-1; D possibly corresponds to TRBD2 (6 bases). Trimming removed 3 bases at V and 1 base at J, with 16 bases between. This CDR3 region has 17 residues. In germline, CDR1 is LGHDT, CDR2 YNNKEL (reference sequence). The CDR3: CASSQRAGRPSYNEQFF. In DNA, the CDR3 is TGTGCCAGCAGCCAGCGCGCAGGGAGGCCTTCCTACAATGAGCAGTTCTTC.

The table lists this clonotype with a count of one. The chain is built from TRBV7-8 and TRBJ2-7, with D unresolved. Between the trimmed V and J ends, which lost 11 bases and 6 bases, there was a span of 23 bases. Germline V gene lookup returns CDR1 SGHVS and CDR2 FQNEAQ. This CDR3 region has 14 residues. CDR3 in DNA: TGTGCCGGCTCTTTAAGCTTTTCCTCCCTCGAGCAGTACTTC. It encodes CAGSLSFSSLEQYF.

Ten or more counts support this clonotype. The V and J genes are TRBV4-1 and TRBJ2-2; D remains ambiguous. The CDR3 length is 16 residues. Germline assignment: CDR1 MGHRA and CDR2 YSYEKL. The V and J ends lost 6 bases and 2 bases respectively, with 16 bases between them. In nucleotides, the CDR3 is TGCGCCAGCAGGCCCCCCATTAGCCGCAACACCGGGGAGCTGTTTTTT. Amino acid sequence: CASRPPISRNTGELFF.

The CDR3 bases are TGTGCCAGCAGCTTAGACAGGGGGCGGAATGAGCAGTTCTTC. It translates to CASSLDRGRNEQFF. The chain is built from TRBV7-6 and TRBJ2-1, with 9 nucleotides matching TRBD1. With V trimmed by 1 base and J by 7 bases, 2 bases remained unmatched. The CDR3 is 14 residues long. Germline V CDR1 and CDR2: SGHVS, FNYEAQ.

The chain combines TRBV4-3 with TRBJ1-4, with 9 bases identical to TRBD1. The CDR3 is made up of 15 amino acids. Germline V CDR1 and CDR2: LGHNA, YSLEER. V lost 4 bases to trimming and J lost 6 bases; unmatched junction nucleotides: 6. CDR3 residues: CASSLSGTGHEKLFF. CDR3 DNA sequence: TGCGCCAGCAGCCTTTCCGGGACAGGGCATGAAAAACTGTTTTTT.

The chain couples TRBV19 to TRBJ1-1; weak D call: TRBD1 (5 bases). With 4 bases removed from V and 3 bases from J, the gap between germline ends came to 18 bases. The length of the CDR3 is 16 residues. The germline V gene encodes CDR1 LNHDA and CDR2 SQIVND (reference sequence). The DNA of the CDR3 is TGTGCCAGTAGTACCCGCGTGTGGGGGTTGGACACTGAAGCTTTCTTT. Protein: CASSTRVWGLDTEAFF.

This clonotype was counted a few times. The chain recombines TRBV4-1 with TRBJ1-5; 7 bases are shared with TRBD1. In germline, CDR1 is MGHRA, CDR2 YSYEKL. The CDR3 length is 19 residues. Trimming cost V 1 base and J 4 bases; bases outside gene matches: 16. Here the CDR3 DNA reads TGCGCCAGCAGCCAAGGAGTGGGGTACCGGGACAGCGAGAATCAGCCCCAGCATTTT. It translates to CASSQGVGYRDSENQPQHF.

The chain has TRBV5-1 and TRBJ1-3; no reliable D call. Germline loops: CDR1 SGHRS, CDR2 YFSETQ. The CDR3 spans 16 residues. The V end lost 4 bases, the J end lost 4 bases, and 18 bases lay between the germline ends. The CDR3 DNA sequence: TGCGCCAGCAGCAATCCGGGCCGCAAACGGGGAAACACCATATATTTT. The encoded protein is CASSNPGRKRGNTIYF.

This clonotype was seen only a few times. The rearrangement uses TRBV20-1 and TRBJ2-1; 13 nucleotides align to TRBD2. The CDR3 runs to 15 residues. Germline V gene data show CDR1 as DFQATT and CDR2 as SNEGSKA (reference sequence). V trimming: 1 base; J trimming: 7 bases; junction bases outside the gene matches: 4. The chain's CDR3 is CSARVTSGGTNEQFF. In DNA, the CDR3 is TGCAGTGCTAGAGTGACTAGCGGGGGGACGAATGAGCAGTTCTTC.

The chain employs TRBV5-1 and TRBJ2-5; weak D call: TRBD1 (6 bases). V gave up 4 bases and J gave up 5 bases, with 18 bases separating them. Germline values: CDR1 SGHRS, CDR2 YFSETQ. The CDR3 has 15 amino acids. CDR3 protein: CASSLGQTSWETQYF. The CDR3 DNA reads as TGCGCCAGCAGCCTTGGACAGACTTCGTGGGAGACCCAGTACTTC. The variable domain in full, completed from reference TRBV5-1 and TRBJ2-5, reads KAGVTQTPRYLIKTRGQQVTLSCSPISGHRSVSWYQQTPGQGLQFLFEYFSETQRNKGNFPGRFSGRQFSNSRSEMNVSTLELGDSALYLCASSLGQTSWETQYFGPGTRLLVL.

This clonotype was detected ten times or more. The V and J genes are TRBV9 and TRBJ2-5; D assignment may be TRBD1 or TRBD2 (5 bases each). Trimming stripped 4 bases from V and 4 bases from J, with 17 bases between. This CDR3 comprises 15 residues. Germline lookup yields CDR1 SGDLS and CDR2 YYNGEE. In DNA, the CDR3 is TGTGCCAGCAGCCCCGCCGGGACCGCGGGAGAGACCCAGTACTTC. The encoded protein is CASSPAGTAGETQYF.

As for this clonotype: This may stem from a read error, because a much larger clone lies one nucleotide away. The V and J genes are TRBV20-1 and TRBJ1-1; 7 nucleotides line up with TRBD1. Germline V gives CDR1 DFQATT, CDR2 SNEGSKA (reference sequence). This CDR3 is 16 amino acids long. This chain's CDR3 is CCAKLTGDGCCTEAFF. DNA for the CDR3: TGCTGTGCAAAACTTACAGGGGACGGTTGCTGCACTGAAGCTTTCTTT.

The chain links TRBV6-5 to TRBJ2-1; TRBD2 agrees at 11 bases. V shed 5 bases and J 6 bases; nucleotides not matched to a gene: 3. The CDR3 is 14 residues long. The germline CDR1 and CDR2 sequences are MNHEY and SVGAGI. CDR3 nucleotides: TGTGCCAGCAGTACTACTAGCGGGGGCAATGAGCAGTTCTTC. This sequence encodes CASSTTSGGNEQFF.

The chain employs TRBV6-5 and TRBJ1-2; 7 bases align to TRBD1. This CDR3 has 14 residues. V dropped 4 bases and J dropped 8; count of bases not matched to a gene: 10. CDR1 and CDR2 (germline): MNHEY, SVGAGI. CDR3 bases: TGTGCCAGCAGTTTCGACAGGGAGATAGAAGGCTACACCTTC. Its protein product is CASSFDREIEGYTF.

In this sample, this clonotype turned up a few times. This chain joins TRBV18 and TRBJ2-3; perhaps TRBD1 as D (6 bases). CDR1 and CDR2 (germline): KGHSH, LQKENI. CDR3 length: 14 amino acids. V shed 3 bases and J shed 14 bases, with 21 bases lying between them. CDR3 sequence: CASSPRDIGDTLYF. Here the CDR3 DNA reads TGTGCCAGCTCACCCCGGGACATTGGAGATACTTTGTATTTT.

The rearrangement joins TRBV18 to TRBJ1-1, with D uncertain. Germline V gene sequence: CDR1 KGHSH, CDR2 LQKENI. The V gene lost 1 base and the J gene lost 1 base, with 10 bases spanning the gap. The CDR3 is 15 residues long. CDR3 sequence reads: CASSPRNGENTEAFF. The DNA of the CDR3 is TGTGCCAGCTCACCACGCAACGGGGAGAACACTGAAGCTTTCTTT.

This clonotype turned up a few times. The chain combines TRBV11-2 with TRBJ2-1, with D unresolved. Per the germline V gene, CDR1 is SGHAT and CDR2 is FQNNGV. The CDR3 loop spans 18 amino acids. V was shortened by 5 bases and J by 0 bases, with 20 bases between the two germline ends. CDR3 region: CASSLGPLGFSSYNEQFF. CDR3 coding DNA: TGTGCCAGCAGCCTCGGACCACTTGGATTCAGCTCCTACAATGAGCAGTTCTTC. Full variable domain (missing parts from reference TRBV11-2 and TRBJ2-1): EAGVAQSPRYKIIEKRQSVAFWCNPISGHATLYWYQQILGQGPKLLIQFQNNGVVDDSQLPKDRFSAERLKGVDSTLKIQPAKLEDSAVYLCASSLGPLGFSSYNEQFFGPGTRLTVL.

This clonotype was recorded a few times. The V gene is TRBV5-1, the J gene TRBJ2-1; 13 nucleotides align to TRBD2. The V gene's germline CDR1 is SGHRS and CDR2 YFSETQ. This CDR3 has 16 residues. V lost 1 base to trimming and J lost 5 bases; unmatched junction nucleotides: 3. For the CDR3, the DNA is TGCGCCAGCAGCTTGCCACTAGCGGGGGGGAACAATGAGCAGTTCTTC. This codes for CASSLPLAGGNNEQFF.

This clonotype has ten or more counts. The chain couples TRBV4-3 to TRBJ1-1; D is perhaps TRBD1 (6 bases). Trimming removed 5 bases at V and 4 bases at J, with 14 bases between. Germline values: CDR1 LGHNA, CDR2 YSLEER. The CDR3 runs to 14 residues. CDR3 in amino acids: CASSSLGGTTEAFF. As DNA, the CDR3 is TGCGCCAGCAGCTCTCTGGGGGGCACCACTGAAGCTTTCTTT.

The rearrangement links TRBV9 to TRBJ1-4; TRBD1 agrees at 9 bases. The CDR3 length is 15 residues. V shed 3 bases, J shed 7 bases, and the junction held 7 bases outside the gene matches. From germline, CDR1 is SGDLS and CDR2 YYNGEE. The CDR3 DNA sequence: TGTGCCAGCAGCGCGGGGGACAGGGTGGTTGAAAAACTGTTTTTT. Its translation: CASSAGDRVVEKLFF. The entire variable domain, with the rest obtained from reference TRBV9 and TRBJ1-4, is as follows: DSGVTQTPKHLITATGQRVTLRCSPRSGDLSVYWYQQSLDQGLQFLIQYYNGEERAKGNILERFSAQQFPDLHSELNLSSLELGDSALYFCASSAGDRVVEKLFFGSGTQLSVL.

The chain employs TRBV12-3 or TRBV12-4 and TRBJ1-2; tentative D call: TRBD1 (5 bases). Trimming stripped 6 bases from V and 4 bases from J, with 18 bases between. The CDR3 length is 15 residues. The CDR3 here is CASRTSGSRAYGYTF. The CDR3 DNA is TGTGCCAGCAGGACATCGGGGTCCAGGGCCTATGGCTACACCTTC.

Only a few counts were recorded for this clonotype. J is TRBJ1-1 and V is TRBV12-3 or TRBV12-4; TRBD1 matches 8 bases. The CDR3 totals 11 residues. V gave up 4 bases and J gave up 11 bases; unmatched junction bases: 3. The CDR3 loop reads CASSWTGNAFF. In DNA, the CDR3 is TGTGCCAGCAGTTGGACAGGGAACGCTTTCTTT.

This clonotype came up a few times. Here the CDR3 reads CASSFRGGYTF. CDR3 coding DNA: TGTGCCAGCAGCTTTAGGGGGGGCTACACCTTC. The chain recombines TRBV7-2 with TRBJ1-2; TRBD1 is a possible D gene (6 bases). CDR3 size: 11 residues. The germline V gene encodes CDR1 SGHTA and CDR2 FQGNSA. V was clipped by 3 bases and J by 8 bases, with 7 bases between them. The whole variable domain, remainder taken from reference TRBV7-2 and TRBJ1-2, is GAGVSQSPSNKVTEKGKDVELRCDPISGHTALYWYRQSLGQGLEFLIYFQGNSAPDKSGLPSDRFSAERTGGSVSTLTIQRTQQEDSAVYLCASSFRGGYTFGSGTRLTVV.

This clonotype was counted ten times or more. This sequence joins TRBV6-1 and TRBJ2-3, with a tentative D call TRBD2 (6 bases). V was shortened by 7 bases and J by 2 bases, with 16 bases between the two germline ends. The CDR3 has 15 residues. The germline V gene encodes CDR1 MNHNS and CDR2 SASEGT. The CDR3 loop is CASTQQGGATDTQYF. DNA of the CDR3: TGTGCCAGCACTCAGCAGGGCGGGGCCACAGATACGCAGTATTTT.

This chain links TRBV7-6 with TRBJ1-1, with D perhaps matching TRBD1 (5 bases). Trimming cost V 6 bases and J 1 base, with 12 bases left between them. Germline assignment: CDR1 SGHVS and CDR2 FNYEAQ. The CDR3 runs 14 residues. CDR3 coding DNA: TGTGCCAGCAGACCAGGGTGGAGGAACACTGAAGCTTTCTTT. Translated: CASRPGWRNTEAFF. The full variable domain, rest sourced from reference TRBV7-6 and TRBJ1-1, is GAGVSQSPRYKVTKRGQDVALRCDPISGHVSLYWYRQALGQGPEFLTYFNYEAQQDKSGLPNDRFSAERPEGSISTLTIQRTEQRDSAMYRCASRPGWRNTEAFFGQGTRLTVV.

This clonotype was observed a handful of times. This chain joins TRBV3-1 and TRBJ1-6; no reliable D call. The CDR3 is made up of 14 amino acids. CDR1 is LGHDT and CDR2 is YNNKEL in the germline V gene (reference sequence). V lost 2 bases to trimming and J lost 6 bases, with 8 bases between them. CDR3 residues: CASSQSGSNSPLHF. The DNA of the CDR3 is TGTGCCAGCAGCCAATCGGGGTCTAATTCACCCCTCCACTTT.

This clonotype appeared many times. This rearrangement joins TRBV5-1 to TRBJ2-7, with TRBD2 matching over 7 bases. The trim removed 4 bases at V and 0 bases at J, leaving 1 base unmatched. This CDR3 spans 13 amino acids. Germline V gene lookup returns CDR1 SGHRS and CDR2 YFSETQ. The CDR3 DNA is TGCGCCAGCAGCACGGGGGGCTCCTACGAGCAGTACTTC. Translating gives CASSTGGSYEQYF.

This clonotype was counted only a few times. The chain links TRBV29-1 to TRBJ1-1; no firm D call. The CDR3 covers 12 residues. The V end lost 7 bases, the J end lost 0 bases, and 9 bases lay between the germline ends. Germline CDR1 SQVTM, CDR2 ANQGSEA. The CDR3 sequence is CSGRGLNTEAFF. Here the CDR3 DNA reads TGCAGCGGGAGAGGACTGAACACTGAAGCTTTCTTT. Combining the CDR3 with reference TRBV29-1 and TRBJ1-1 gives the whole variable domain SAVISQKPSRDICQRGTSLTIQCQVDSQVTMMFWYRQQPGQSLTLIATANQGSEATYESGFVIDKFPISRPNLTFSTLTVSNMSPEDSSIYLCSGRGLNTEAFFGQGTRLTVV.